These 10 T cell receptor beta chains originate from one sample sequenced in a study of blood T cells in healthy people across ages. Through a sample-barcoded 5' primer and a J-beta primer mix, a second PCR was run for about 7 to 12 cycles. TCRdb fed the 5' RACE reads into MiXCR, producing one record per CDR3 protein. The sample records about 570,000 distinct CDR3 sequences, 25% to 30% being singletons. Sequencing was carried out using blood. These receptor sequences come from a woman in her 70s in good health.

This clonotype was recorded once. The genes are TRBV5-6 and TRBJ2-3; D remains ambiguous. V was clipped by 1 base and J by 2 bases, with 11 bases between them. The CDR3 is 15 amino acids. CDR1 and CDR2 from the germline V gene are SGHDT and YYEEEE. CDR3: CASSLLGRNTDTQYF. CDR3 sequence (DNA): TGTGCCAGCAGCTTGTTAGGACGGAACACAGATACGCAGTATTTT.

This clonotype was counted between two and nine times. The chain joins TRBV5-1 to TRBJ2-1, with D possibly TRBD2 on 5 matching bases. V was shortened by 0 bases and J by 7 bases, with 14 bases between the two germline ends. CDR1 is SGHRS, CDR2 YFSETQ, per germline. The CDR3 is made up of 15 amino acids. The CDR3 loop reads CASSLGQLVSNEQFF. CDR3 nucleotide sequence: TGCGCCAGCAGCTTGGGGCAACTAGTATCTAATGAGCAGTTCTTC. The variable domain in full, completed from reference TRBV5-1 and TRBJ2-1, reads KAGVTQTPRYLIKTRGQQVTLSCSPISGHRSVSWYQQTPGQGLQFLFEYFSETQRNKGNFPGRFSGRQFSNSRSEMNVSTLELGDSALYLCASSLGQLVSNEQFFGPGTRLTVL.

The CDR3 sequence is CASSESPAGQDYNEQFF. In DNA, the CDR3 is TGTGCCAGCTCAGAAAGTCCCGCGGGACAGGACTACAATGAGCAGTTCTTC. The chain combines TRBV18 with TRBJ2-1; 8 bases map to TRBD1. The length of the CDR3 is 17 residues. The germline CDR1 and CDR2 sequences are KGHSH and LQKENI. The V segment lost 5 bases and the J segment 3 bases; nucleotides outside the gene matches: 12.

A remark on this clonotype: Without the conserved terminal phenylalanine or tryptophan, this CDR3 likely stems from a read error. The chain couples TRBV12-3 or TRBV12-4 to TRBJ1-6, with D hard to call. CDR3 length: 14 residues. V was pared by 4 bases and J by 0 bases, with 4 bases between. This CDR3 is CASSWGSYNSPLHL. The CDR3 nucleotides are TGTGCCAGCAGTTGGGGCTCCTATAATTCACCCCTCCACTTA.

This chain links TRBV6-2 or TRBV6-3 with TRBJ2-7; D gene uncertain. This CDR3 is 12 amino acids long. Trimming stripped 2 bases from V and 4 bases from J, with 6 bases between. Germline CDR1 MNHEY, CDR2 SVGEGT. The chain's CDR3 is CASSYTTYEQYF. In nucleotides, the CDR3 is TGTGCCAGCAGTTACACCACTTACGAGCAGTACTTC.

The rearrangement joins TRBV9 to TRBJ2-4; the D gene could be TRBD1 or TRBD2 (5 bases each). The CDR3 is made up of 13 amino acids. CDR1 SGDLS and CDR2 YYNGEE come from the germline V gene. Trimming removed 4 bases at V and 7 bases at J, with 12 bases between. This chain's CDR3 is CASSPGLSNIQYF. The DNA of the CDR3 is TGTGCCAGCAGCCCGGGGCTATCGAACATTCAGTACTTC.

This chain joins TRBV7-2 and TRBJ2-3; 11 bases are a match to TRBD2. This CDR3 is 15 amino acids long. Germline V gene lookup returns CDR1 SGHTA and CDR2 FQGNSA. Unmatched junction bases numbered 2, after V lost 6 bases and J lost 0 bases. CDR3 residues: CASRSSGRSTDTQYF. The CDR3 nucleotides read TGTGCCAGCAGGTCTAGCGGGAGGAGCACAGATACGCAGTATTTT.

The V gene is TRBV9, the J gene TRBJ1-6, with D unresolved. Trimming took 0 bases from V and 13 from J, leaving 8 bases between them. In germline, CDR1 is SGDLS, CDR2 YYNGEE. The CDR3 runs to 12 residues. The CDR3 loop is CASSVAMGPLHF. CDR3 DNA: TGTGCCAGCAGCGTAGCTATGGGTCCCCTCCACTTT.

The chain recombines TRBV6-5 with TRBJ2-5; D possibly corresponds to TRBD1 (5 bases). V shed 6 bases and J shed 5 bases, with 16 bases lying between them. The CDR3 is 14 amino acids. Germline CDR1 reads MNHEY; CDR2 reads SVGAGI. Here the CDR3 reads CASSQWGDGETQYF. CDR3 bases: TGTGCCAGCAGCCAATGGGGCGATGGGGAGACCCAGTACTTC.

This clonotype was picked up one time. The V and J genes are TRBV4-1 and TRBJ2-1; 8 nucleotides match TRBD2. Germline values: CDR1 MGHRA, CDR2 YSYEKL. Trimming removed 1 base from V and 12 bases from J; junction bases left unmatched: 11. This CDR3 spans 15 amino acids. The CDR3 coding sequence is TGCGCCAGCAGCCAAGGTCTAGCGGGCCAAAGCGGGCAGTTCTTC. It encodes CASSQGLAGQSGQFF.